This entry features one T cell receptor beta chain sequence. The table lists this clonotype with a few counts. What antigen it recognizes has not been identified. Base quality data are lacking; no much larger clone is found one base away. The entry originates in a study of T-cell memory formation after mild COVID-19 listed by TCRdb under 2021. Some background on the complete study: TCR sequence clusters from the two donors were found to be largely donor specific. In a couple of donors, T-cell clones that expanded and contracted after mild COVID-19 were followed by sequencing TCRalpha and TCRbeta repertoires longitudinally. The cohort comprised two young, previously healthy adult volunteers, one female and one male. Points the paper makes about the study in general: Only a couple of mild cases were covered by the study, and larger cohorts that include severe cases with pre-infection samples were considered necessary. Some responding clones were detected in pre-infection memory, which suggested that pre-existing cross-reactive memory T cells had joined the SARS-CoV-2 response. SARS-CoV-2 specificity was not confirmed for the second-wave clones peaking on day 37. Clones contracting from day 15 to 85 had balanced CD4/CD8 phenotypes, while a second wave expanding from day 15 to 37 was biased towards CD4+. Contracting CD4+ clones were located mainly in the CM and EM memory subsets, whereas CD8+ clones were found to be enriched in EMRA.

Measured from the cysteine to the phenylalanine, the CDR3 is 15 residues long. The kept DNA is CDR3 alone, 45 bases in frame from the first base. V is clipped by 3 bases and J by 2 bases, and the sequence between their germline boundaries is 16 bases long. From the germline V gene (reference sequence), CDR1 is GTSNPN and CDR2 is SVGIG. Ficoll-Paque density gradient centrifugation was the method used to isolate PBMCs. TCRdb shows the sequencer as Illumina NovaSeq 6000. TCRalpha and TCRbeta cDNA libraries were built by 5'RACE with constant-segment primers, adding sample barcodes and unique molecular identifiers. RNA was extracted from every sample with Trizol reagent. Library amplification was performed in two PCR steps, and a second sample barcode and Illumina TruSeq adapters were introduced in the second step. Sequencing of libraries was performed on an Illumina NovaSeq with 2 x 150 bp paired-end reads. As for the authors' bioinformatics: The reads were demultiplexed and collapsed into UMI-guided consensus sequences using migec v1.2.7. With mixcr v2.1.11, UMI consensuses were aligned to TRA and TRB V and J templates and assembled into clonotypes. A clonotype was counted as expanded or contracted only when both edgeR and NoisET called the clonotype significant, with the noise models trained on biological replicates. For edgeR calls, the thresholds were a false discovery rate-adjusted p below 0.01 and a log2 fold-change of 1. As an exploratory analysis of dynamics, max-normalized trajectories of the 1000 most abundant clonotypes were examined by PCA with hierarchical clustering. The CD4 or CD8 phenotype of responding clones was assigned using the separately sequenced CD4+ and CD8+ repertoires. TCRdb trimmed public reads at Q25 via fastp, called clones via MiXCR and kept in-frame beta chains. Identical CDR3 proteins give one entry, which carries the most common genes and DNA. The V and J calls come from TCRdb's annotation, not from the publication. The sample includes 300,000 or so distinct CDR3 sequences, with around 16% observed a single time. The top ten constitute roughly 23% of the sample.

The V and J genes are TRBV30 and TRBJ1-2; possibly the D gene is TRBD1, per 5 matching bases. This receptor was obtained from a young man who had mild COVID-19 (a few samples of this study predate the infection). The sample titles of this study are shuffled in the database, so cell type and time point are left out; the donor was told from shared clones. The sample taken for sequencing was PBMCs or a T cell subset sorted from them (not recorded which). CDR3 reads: CAWRGWDVSNYGYTF. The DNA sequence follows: TGTGCCTGGAGGGGCTGGGACGTCTCCAACTATGGCTACACCTTC.